What follows are 30 T cell receptor beta chains derived from one specimen sequenced in a study of cytomegalovirus exposure and HLA in healthy donors. Measured with immunoSEQ multiplex PCR; TCRdb has only the in-frame clones, and not every one. The sample lists around 180,000 clones; roughly 86% were seen once. Sequences were obtained from PBMCs. The receptors were sampled from a woman aged 18-29 years in good health and CMV-seronegative.

J is TRBJ2-7 and V is TRBV7-8; maybe TRBD1 (5 bases). Germline lookup yields CDR1 SGHVS and CDR2 FQNEAQ. Trimming left V 1 base short and J 0 bases short, with 19 bases between. The CDR3 runs 18 residues. The CDR3 is CASSLVAGRTTYSYEQYF. For the CDR3, the DNA is TGTGCCAGCAGCTTAGTGGCAGGGCGAACTACTTACTCCTACGAGCAGTACTTC.

This rearrangement joins TRBV7-2 to TRBJ2-1, with 7 bases identical to TRBD1. The V gene's germline CDR1 is SGHTA and CDR2 FQGNSA. The CDR3 has 15 amino acids. V was pared by 2 bases and J by 11 bases, with 12 bases of the junction left unmatched. The CDR3 nucleotides are TGTGCCAGCAGCTTAAGTCCGAATTTACAGGGGCAGCAGTTCTTC. Residues: CASSLSPNLQGQQFF.

J is TRBJ1-2 and V is TRBV5-1; 10 positions agree with TRBD1. The CDR3 runs to 16 residues. J gave up 4 bases and V 0 bases, and 6 bases lay outside the gene matches. Germline values: CDR1 SGHRS, CDR2 YFSETQ. As DNA, the CDR3 is TGCGCCAGCAGCTTGGTCGTGACAGGGGGCGTCTATGGCTACACCTTC. Its translation: CASSLVVTGGVYGYTF.

The CDR3 loop reads CASSGWGGYEQYF. In nucleotides, the CDR3 is TGTGCCAGCAGTGGGTGGGGAGGCTACGAGCAGTACTTC. V gene TRBV2 combines with J gene TRBJ2-7; D is perhaps TRBD2 (6 bases). V shed 4 bases and J shed 3 bases, with 10 bases lying between them. Germline CDR1 is SNHLY and CDR2 is FYNNEI. The CDR3 is made up of 13 amino acids. Using reference TRBV2 and TRBJ2-7 for the parts outside the CDR3, the full variable domain is EPEVTQTPSHQVTQMGQEVILRCVPISNHLYFYWYRQILGQKVEFLVSFYNNEISEKSEIFDDQFSVERPDGSNFTLKIRSTKLEDSAMYFCASSGWGGYEQYFGPGTRLTVT.

The V and J genes are TRBV11-2 and TRBJ1-4; D gene unclear. From germline, CDR1 is SGHAT and CDR2 FQNNGV. Trimming shortened V by 1 base and J by 7 bases, and 7 bases separated the two germline ends. The CDR3 has 13 amino acids. The CDR3 nucleotides read TGTGCCAGCAGCTTAGGGCTTGGTGAAAAACTGTTTTTT. The encoded protein is CASSLGLGEKLFF. Drawing the rest from reference TRBV11-2 and TRBJ1-4, the complete variable domain is EAGVAQSPRYKIIEKRQSVAFWCNPISGHATLYWYQQILGQGPKLLIQFQNNGVVDDSQLPKDRFSAERLKGVDSTLKIQPAKLEDSAVYLCASSLGLGEKLFFGSGTQLSVL.

The rearrangement links TRBV5-4 to TRBJ2-7; 7 bases are a match to TRBD1. Germline values: CDR1 SGHNT, CDR2 YYREEE (reference sequence). Trimming removed 7 bases from V and 7 bases from J; junction bases left unmatched: 14. CDR3 size: 14 residues. The CDR3 DNA follows: TGTGCCAGCTCCCCTTCCGGGACAGACCCTGAGCAGTACTTC. Translated, it gives CASSPSGTDPEQYF.

The genes are TRBV4-1 and TRBJ1-2; no definite D call. Trimming left V 0 bases short and J 8 bases short, with 19 bases between. The CDR3 is made up of 16 amino acids. Germline CDR1 reads MGHRA; CDR2 reads YSYEKL. In DNA form, the CDR3 reads TGCGCCAGCAGCCAAGATTGGGGAGGGTCTGTCGGCGGCTACACCTTC. Protein: CASSQDWGGSVGGYTF.

J is TRBJ1-5 and V is TRBV21-1. TRBV21-1 is termed a pseudogene. The CDR3 spans 15 residues. The CDR3: CASSLEGEGNQPQHF. CDR3 in DNA: TGTGCCAGCAGCTTGGAGGGTGAGGGCAATCAGCCCCAGCATTTT.

The rearrangement joins TRBV18 to TRBJ1-1; possible D gene TRBD1, 5 bases. CDR1 is KGHSH, CDR2 LQKENI, per germline. V lost 3 bases, J lost 7 bases, and 9 bases lay in between. CDR3 length: 12 residues. For the CDR3, the DNA is TGTGCCAGCTCACCGACAGCCGGTGAAGCTTTCTTT. Its translation: CASSPTAGEAFF. The full variable domain, rest sourced from reference TRBV18 and TRBJ1-1, is NAGVMQNPRHLVRRRGQEARLRCSPMKGHSHVYWYRQLPEEGLKFMVYLQKENIIDESGMPKERFSAEFPKEGPSILRIQQVVRGDSAAYFCASSPTAGEAFFGQGTRLTVV.

The J gene is TRBJ2-7, the V gene TRBV5-1; D is perhaps TRBD1 (5 bases). Germline CDR1 is SGHRS and CDR2 is YFSETQ. The CDR3 spans 14 residues. V was clipped by 0 bases and J by 1 base, with 8 bases between them. The CDR3: CASSLDQGSYEQYF. DNA for the CDR3: TGCGCCAGCAGCTTGGACCAGGGATCCTACGAGCAGTACTTC.

This chain joins TRBV19 and TRBJ1-5; 7 positions agree with TRBD1. Germline values: CDR1 LNHDA, CDR2 SQIVND (reference sequence). J gave up 3 bases and V 4 bases, and 3 bases lay outside the gene matches. There are 14 residues in the CDR3. The CDR3: CASSTTGYNQPQHF. The CDR3 DNA reads as TGTGCCAGTAGTACGACAGGGTACAATCAGCCCCAGCATTTT.

The V call is TRBV27, the J call TRBJ1-1; D gene unclear. Germline V CDR1 and CDR2: MNHEY, SMNVEV (reference sequence). The germline V and J ends were trimmed by 6 bases and 1 base, with 12 bases remaining between them. The CDR3 runs to 14 residues. CDR3 sequence: CASRNPTENTEAFF. The DNA for the CDR3 is TGTGCCAGCAGGAATCCAACAGAGAACACTGAAGCTTTCTTT.

The V call is TRBV12-5, the J call TRBJ2-7; 12 nucleotides line up with TRBD1. The CDR3 runs 16 residues. J lost 4 bases, V lost 4 bases, and 8 bases had no gene match. Germline V lookup: CDR1 LGHNT, CDR2 FRNRAP. CDR3 DNA: TGTGCTAGTGGTTCCCTGGGACAGGGGGCATGGTACGAGCAGTACTTC. Translated, it gives CASGSLGQGAWYEQYF.

This clone was counted between two and nine times. The gene calls are TRBV30 and TRBJ1-4, with D hard to call. CDR1 GTSNPN and CDR2 SVGIG come from the germline V gene (reference sequence). The CDR3 loop spans 11 amino acids. The V end lost 1 base, the J end lost 11 bases, and 8 bases lay between the germline ends. CDR3 sequence reads: CAWSAREKLFF. The CDR3 nucleotides are TGTGCCTGGAGTGCCCGGGAGAAACTGTTTTTT.

The genes are TRBV19 and TRBJ2-7; the match to TRBD1 covers 8 bases. Germline CDR1 reads LNHDA; CDR2 reads SQIVND (reference sequence). The CDR3 has 17 amino acids. With V trimmed by 4 bases and J by 7 bases, 18 bases remained unmatched. The CDR3 DNA reads TGTGCCAGTAGTAGTGTGGGGGGCAGACAGGGGACGGAAGAGCAGTACTTC. Protein product: CASSSVGGRQGTEEQYF.

The J gene is TRBJ1-1, the V gene TRBV18, with D possibly being TRBD1 (5 bases). From germline, CDR1 is KGHSH and CDR2 LQKENI. The CDR3 runs to 13 residues. Between the trimmed V and J ends, which lost 3 bases and 3 bases, there was a span of 8 bases. DNA of the CDR3: TGTGCCAGCTCACCGGACACCTACACTGAAGCTTTCTTT. Its protein product is CASSPDTYTEAFF. Full variable domain (missing parts from reference TRBV18 and TRBJ1-1): NAGVMQNPRHLVRRRGQEARLRCSPMKGHSHVYWYRQLPEEGLKFMVYLQKENIIDESGMPKERFSAEFPKEGPSILRIQQVVRGDSAAYFCASSPDTYTEAFFGQGTRLTVV.

V is TRBV2 and J is TRBJ2-7; 8 bases agree with TRBD2. The CDR3 is 15 amino acids. The V gene's germline CDR1 is SNHLY and CDR2 FYNNEI. J lost 0 bases, V lost 6 bases, and 7 bases had no gene match. As DNA, the CDR3 is TGTGCCAGCAGCCTACTAGCGGTAAGCTCCTACGAGCAGTACTTC. Translating gives CASSLLAVSSYEQYF.

In this sample, this clone turned up a few times. The gene calls are TRBV19 and TRBJ1-5, with D possibly TRBD1 on 6 matching bases. CDR1 is LNHDA, CDR2 SQIVND, per germline (reference sequence). Trimming took off 1 base at V and 5 bases at J, with 9 bases between the two ends. The CDR3 consists of 14 residues. The CDR3 loop is CASSIGQGYQPQHF. CDR3 nucleotide sequence: TGTGCCAGTAGTATAGGGCAGGGGTATCAGCCCCAGCATTTT.

V and J are TRBV20-1 and TRBJ2-5; TRBD2 matches 8 bases. The trim removed 6 bases at V and 7 bases at J, leaving 4 bases unmatched. CDR1 and CDR2 from the germline V gene are DFQATT and SNEGSKA (reference sequence). The CDR3 totals 11 residues. CDR3 nucleotides: TGCAGTGCCCGGGGGGGTGCGACCCAGTACTTC. Translation: CSARGGATQYF.

The gene calls are TRBV10-3 and TRBJ2-5; 7 bases match TRBD2. The trim removed 9 bases at V and 4 bases at J, leaving 8 bases unmatched. Germline V gene data show CDR1 as ENHRY and CDR2 as SYGVKD. The CDR3 loop spans 13 amino acids. CDR3 nucleotides: TGTGCCATTAGACTAGCCGCCGGAGAGACCCAGTACTTC. It yields the protein CAIRLAAGETQYF.

In this sample, this clone turned up once. This chain uses TRBV7-2 with TRBJ1-4, with 7 bases identical to TRBD1. Trimming removed 4 bases from V and 3 bases from J; junction bases left unmatched: 5. CDR1 and CDR2 from the germline V gene are SGHTA and FQGNSA. This CDR3 comprises 15 residues. In DNA, the CDR3 is TGTGCCAGCAGCTCGTCCGGGACAGCTAATGAAAAACTGTTTTTT. It codes for CASSSSGTANEKLFF. Looking up the rest from reference TRBV7-2 and TRBJ1-4 gives the full variable domain: GAGVSQSPSNKVTEKGKDVELRCDPISGHTALYWYRQSLGQGLEFLIYFQGNSAPDKSGLPSDRFSAERTGGSVSTLTIQRTQQEDSAVYLCASSSSGTANEKLFFGSGTQLSVL.

V gene TRBV7-2 combines with J gene TRBJ2-7, with 8 bases lining up with TRBD1. In germline, CDR1 is SGHTA, CDR2 FQGNSA. This CDR3 has 13 amino acids. V trimming: 5 bases; J trimming: 3 bases; junction bases outside the gene matches: 3. The CDR3 protein is CASSLQGGYEQYF. The CDR3 DNA is TGTGCCAGCAGCCTACAGGGGGGCTACGAGCAGTACTTC.

V is TRBV14 and J is TRBJ1-2; TRBD1 agrees at 10 bases. Trimming at V came to 4 bases and at J to 5 bases, leaving 10 bases not matched to a gene. The germline V gene encodes CDR1 SGHDN and CDR2 FVKESK. CDR3 length: 16 amino acids. CDR3 protein: CASSPLLDRGMYGYTF. For the CDR3, the DNA is TGTGCCAGCAGCCCCCTTTTGGACAGGGGGATGTATGGCTACACCTTC.

The rearrangement links TRBV7-9 to TRBJ2-7; TRBD2 aligns across 7 bases. This CDR3 region has 15 residues. Germline V gene data show CDR1 as SEHNR and CDR2 as FQNEAQ (reference sequence). V was pared by 7 bases and J by 1 base, with 10 bases of the junction left unmatched. This chain's CDR3 is CASTLGTSVSYEQYF. CDR3 in DNA: TGTGCCAGCACCCTGGGCACTAGCGTGTCCTACGAGCAGTACTTC.

The chain links TRBV21-1 to TRBJ1-5. TRBV21-1 is given as a pseudogene. The CDR3 length is 16 residues. Here the CDR3 reads CASSKCEVTNNQPQHF. CDR3 sequence (DNA): TGTGCCAGCAGCAAATGCGAGGTTACTAACAATCAGCCCCAGCATTTT.

This clone was seen a few times. J is TRBJ2-3 and V is TRBV6-5; TRBD2 agrees at 10 bases. There are 14 residues in the CDR3. The germline V gene has CDR1 MNHEY and CDR2 SVGAGI. Losses at the gene ends were 4 bases for V and 6 bases for J; bases not matched to a gene: 4. The DNA for the CDR3 is TGTGCCAGCAGTTTAGCGGGGGGAAGGGATACGCAGTATTTT. It specifies CASSLAGGRDTQYF.

The CDR3 is CASSFDVGGRRYEQYF. The CDR3 region has the DNA TGTGCCAGCAGTTTTGATGTGGGCGGGAGAAGGTACGAGCAGTACTTC. The chain joins TRBV28 to TRBJ2-7; 7 bases line up with TRBD2. This CDR3 has 16 residues. V gave up 3 bases and J gave up 4 bases; unmatched junction bases: 12. Germline V gene sequence: CDR1 MDHEN, CDR2 SYDVKM.

The chain uses TRBV15 and TRBJ2-1, with TRBD2 identical over 7 bases. This CDR3 spans 16 amino acids. The trim removed 0 bases at V and 6 bases at J, leaving 8 bases unmatched. CDR1 and CDR2 (germline): LNHNV, YYDKDF (reference sequence). The CDR3 DNA is TGTGCCACCAGCAGAGATCCTTTGGGGGGGATCAATGAGCAGTTCTTC. Translation gives CATSRDPLGGINEQFF.

The chain couples TRBV5-1 to TRBJ2-2; D perhaps matches TRBD1 (6 bases). The CDR3 contains 16 residues. Trimming removed 1 base from V and 5 bases from J, with 15 bases in between. CDR1 and CDR2 (germline): SGHRS, YFSETQ. This CDR3 reads CASSLRTGKETGELFF. DNA for the CDR3: TGCGCCAGCAGCTTGAGAACAGGGAAGGAGACCGGGGAGCTGTTTTTT.

The genes are TRBV19 and TRBJ2-7, with 8 bases matching TRBD1. With V trimmed by 6 bases and J by 2 bases, 0 bases remained unmatched. CDR1 and CDR2 (germline): LNHDA, SQIVND (reference sequence). The CDR3 runs to 12 residues. The CDR3 sequence: CASRGQAYEQYF. For the CDR3, the DNA is TGTGCCAGTAGGGGACAGGCCTACGAGCAGTACTTC.